This T cell receptor beta chain was sequenced in a study of T cell repertoires in cytomegalovirus infection. Study findings and constraints: HLA-C-restricted CMV clonotypes gave the most frequent clonotype in two of eight donors.

Each CDR3 protein gets one entry after TCRdb re-called the reads with MiXCR. The sample carries hundreds of thousands of distinct CDR3 sequences, approximately 31% recorded once. Regarding this clonotype: As yet, its antigen is unknown.

V lost 4 bases and J lost 7; bases outside the gene matches: 11. Germline assignment: CDR1 SGHNT and CDR2 YYREEE (reference sequence). The CDR3 is 15 amino acids. The source is a human donor in good health (CMV status not recorded). Some clones in this sample may be carry-over from other donors' samples. The chain links TRBV5-4 to TRBJ2-1; the match to TRBD1 covers 7 bases. The sequencing here drew on cultured CD8+ T cells from PBMCs, taken from culture after CMV antigen stimulation. CDR3 sequence (DNA): TGTGCCAGCAGCCTAGGACCAGGGGGTGGAAATGAGCAGTTCTTC. Residues: CASSLGPGGGNEQFF.